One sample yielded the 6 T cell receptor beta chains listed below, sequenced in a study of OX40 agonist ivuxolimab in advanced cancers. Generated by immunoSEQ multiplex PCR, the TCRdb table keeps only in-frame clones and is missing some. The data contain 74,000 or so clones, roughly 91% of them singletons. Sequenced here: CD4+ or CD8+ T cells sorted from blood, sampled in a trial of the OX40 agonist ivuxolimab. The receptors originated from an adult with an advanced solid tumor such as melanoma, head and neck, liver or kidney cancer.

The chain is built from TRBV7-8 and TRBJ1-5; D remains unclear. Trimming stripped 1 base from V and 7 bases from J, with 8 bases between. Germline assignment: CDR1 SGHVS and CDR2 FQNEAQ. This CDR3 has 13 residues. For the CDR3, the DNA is TGTGCCAGCAGCTTAGATCTGGGGCAGCCCCAGCATTTT. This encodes CASSLDLGQPQHF.

The CDR3 DNA follows: TGTGCCAGCAGTTTGCGGACTAGCGGGGGGTACAATGAGCAGTTCTTC. Translation: CASSLRTSGGYNEQFF. V and J are TRBV27 and TRBJ2-1; 14 nucleotides align to TRBD2. After removal of 3 bases from V and 4 bases from J, the junction contained 2 bases not matched to a gene. Germline CDR1 MNHEY, CDR2 SMNVEV (reference sequence). CDR3 length: 16 residues.

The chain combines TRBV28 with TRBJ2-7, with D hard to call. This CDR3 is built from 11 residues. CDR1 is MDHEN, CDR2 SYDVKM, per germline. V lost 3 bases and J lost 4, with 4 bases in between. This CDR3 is CASSFAYEQYF. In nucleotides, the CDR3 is TGTGCCAGCAGTTTTGCGTACGAGCAGTACTTC.

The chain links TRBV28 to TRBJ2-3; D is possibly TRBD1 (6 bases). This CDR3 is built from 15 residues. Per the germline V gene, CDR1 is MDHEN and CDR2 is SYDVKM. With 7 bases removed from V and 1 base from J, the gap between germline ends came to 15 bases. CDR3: CASTRQGFGTDTQYF. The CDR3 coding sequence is TGTGCCAGCACCCGGCAGGGGTTTGGCACAGATACGCAGTATTTT.

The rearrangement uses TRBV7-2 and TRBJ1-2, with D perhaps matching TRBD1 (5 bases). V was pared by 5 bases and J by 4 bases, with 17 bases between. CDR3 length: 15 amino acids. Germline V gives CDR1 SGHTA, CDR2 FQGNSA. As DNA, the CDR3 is TGTGCCAGCAGCCCCGTAGACAGAGGATTCTATGGCTACACCTTC. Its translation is CASSPVDRGFYGYTF.

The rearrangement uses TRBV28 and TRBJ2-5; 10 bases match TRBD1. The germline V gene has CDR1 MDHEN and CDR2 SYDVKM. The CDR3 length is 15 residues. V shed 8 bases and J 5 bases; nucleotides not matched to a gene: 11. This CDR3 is CASEGGQGLSETQYF. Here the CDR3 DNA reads TGTGCCAGCGAGGGGGGACAGGGGTTGTCGGAGACCCAGTACTTC. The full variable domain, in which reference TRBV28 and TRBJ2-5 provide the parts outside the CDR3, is DVKVTQSSRYLVKRTGEKVFLECVQDMDHENMFWYRQDPGLGLRLIYFSYDVKMKEKGDIPEGYSVSREKKERFSLILESASTNQTSMYLCASEGGQGLSETQYFGPGTRLLVL.